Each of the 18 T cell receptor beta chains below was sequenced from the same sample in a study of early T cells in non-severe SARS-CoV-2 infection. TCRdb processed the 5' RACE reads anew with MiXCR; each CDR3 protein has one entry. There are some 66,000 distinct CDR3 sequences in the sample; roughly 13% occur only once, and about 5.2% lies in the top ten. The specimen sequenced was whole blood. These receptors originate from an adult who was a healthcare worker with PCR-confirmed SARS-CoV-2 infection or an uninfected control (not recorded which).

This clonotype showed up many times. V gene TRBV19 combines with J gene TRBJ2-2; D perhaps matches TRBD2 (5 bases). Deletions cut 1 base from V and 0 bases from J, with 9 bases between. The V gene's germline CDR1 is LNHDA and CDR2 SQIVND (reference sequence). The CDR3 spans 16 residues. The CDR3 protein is CASSIVAGTNTGELFF. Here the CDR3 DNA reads TGTGCCAGTAGTATAGTGGCGGGCACGAACACCGGGGAGCTGTTTTTT.

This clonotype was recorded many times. The chain's CDR3 is CASGHITDTQYF. CDR3 DNA: TGTGCCAGCGGCCACATCACAGATACGCAGTATTTT. This chain connects TRBV6-2 or TRBV6-3 to TRBJ2-3; D remains unclear. The ends were cut back, 8 bases at V and 2 bases at J, with 8 bases in the middle. Germline V gene data show CDR1 as MNHEY and CDR2 as SVGEGT. The CDR3 length is 12 residues.

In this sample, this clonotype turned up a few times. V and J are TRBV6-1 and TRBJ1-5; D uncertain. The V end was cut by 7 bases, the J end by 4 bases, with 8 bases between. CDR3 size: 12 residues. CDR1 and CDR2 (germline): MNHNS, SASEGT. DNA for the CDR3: TGTGCCAGCAAGTCAGCAAATCAGCCCCAGCATTTT. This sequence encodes CASKSANQPQHF.

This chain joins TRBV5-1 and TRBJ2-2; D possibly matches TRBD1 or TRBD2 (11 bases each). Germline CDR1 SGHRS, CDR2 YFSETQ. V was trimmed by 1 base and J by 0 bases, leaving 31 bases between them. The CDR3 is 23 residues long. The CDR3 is CASSLRTGGPGLAVSANTGELFF. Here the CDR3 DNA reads TGCGCCAGCAGCTTGAGGACAGGGGGCCCGGGACTAGCGGTCTCCGCGAACACCGGGGAGCTGTTTTTT.

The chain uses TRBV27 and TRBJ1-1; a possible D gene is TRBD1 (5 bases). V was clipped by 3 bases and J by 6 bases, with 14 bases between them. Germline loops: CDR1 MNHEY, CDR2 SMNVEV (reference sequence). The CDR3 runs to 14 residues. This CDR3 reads CASSFYQGLAEAFF. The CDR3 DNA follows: TGTGCCAGCAGTTTTTACCAGGGCTTGGCTGAAGCTTTCTTT.

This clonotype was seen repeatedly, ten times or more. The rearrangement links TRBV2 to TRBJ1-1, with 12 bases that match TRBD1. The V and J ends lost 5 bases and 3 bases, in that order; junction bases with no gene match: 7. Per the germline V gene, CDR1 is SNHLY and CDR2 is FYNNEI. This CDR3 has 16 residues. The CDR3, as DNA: TGTGCCAGCAGTCGACCGGGACAGGGGGCCGACACTGAAGCTTTCTTT. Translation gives CASSRPGQGADTEAFF.

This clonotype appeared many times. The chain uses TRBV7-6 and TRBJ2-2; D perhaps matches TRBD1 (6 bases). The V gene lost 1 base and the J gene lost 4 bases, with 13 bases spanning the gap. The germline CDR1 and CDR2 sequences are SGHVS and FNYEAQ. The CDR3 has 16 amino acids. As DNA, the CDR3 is TGTGCCAGCAGCTTAGGGGTGGCAGGGGTCACCGGGGAGCTGTTTTTT. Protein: CASSLGVAGVTGELFF.

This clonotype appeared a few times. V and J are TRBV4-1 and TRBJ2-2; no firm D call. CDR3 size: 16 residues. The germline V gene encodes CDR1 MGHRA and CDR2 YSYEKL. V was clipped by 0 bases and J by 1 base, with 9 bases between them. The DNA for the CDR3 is TGCGCCAGCAGCCAAGAGAACAGATTGAACACCGGGGAGCTGTTTTTT. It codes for CASSQENRLNTGELFF.

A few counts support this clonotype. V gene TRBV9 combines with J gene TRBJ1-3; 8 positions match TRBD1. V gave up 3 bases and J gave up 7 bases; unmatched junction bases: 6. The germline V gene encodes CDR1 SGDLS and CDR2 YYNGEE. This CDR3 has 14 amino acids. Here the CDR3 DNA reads TGTGCCAGCAGCGGGACAGGGTTTTGGAACACCATATATTTT. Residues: CASSGTGFWNTIYF.

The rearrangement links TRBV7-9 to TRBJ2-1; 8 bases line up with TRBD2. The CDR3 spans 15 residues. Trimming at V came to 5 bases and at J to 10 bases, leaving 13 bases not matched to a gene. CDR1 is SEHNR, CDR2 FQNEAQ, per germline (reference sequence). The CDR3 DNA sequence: TGTGCCAGCAGCCCTCAGGGACTAGGGCTGGGGGAGCAGTTCTTC. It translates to CASSPQGLGLGEQFF.

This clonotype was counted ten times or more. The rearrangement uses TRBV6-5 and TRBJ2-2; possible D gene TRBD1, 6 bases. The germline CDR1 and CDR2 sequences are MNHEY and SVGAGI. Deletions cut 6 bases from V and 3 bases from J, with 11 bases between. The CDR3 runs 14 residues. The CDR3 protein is CASRSQGDTGELFF. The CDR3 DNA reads TGTGCCAGCAGGTCACAGGGTGACACCGGGGAGCTGTTTTTT.

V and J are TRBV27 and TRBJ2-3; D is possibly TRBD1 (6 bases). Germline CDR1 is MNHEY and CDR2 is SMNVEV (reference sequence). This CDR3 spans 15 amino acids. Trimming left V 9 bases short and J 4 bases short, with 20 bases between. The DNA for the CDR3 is TGTGCCAGGTCAAGATACAGGGTCGAGGCAGATACGCAGTATTTT. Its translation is CARSRYRVEADTQYF.

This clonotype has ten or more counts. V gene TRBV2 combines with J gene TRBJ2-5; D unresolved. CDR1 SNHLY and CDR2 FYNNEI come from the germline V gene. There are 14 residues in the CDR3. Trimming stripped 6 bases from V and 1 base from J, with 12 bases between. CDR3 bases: TGTGCCAGCAGAGTCCTTGCTATCCAAGAGACCCAGTACTTC. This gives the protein CASRVLAIQETQYF.

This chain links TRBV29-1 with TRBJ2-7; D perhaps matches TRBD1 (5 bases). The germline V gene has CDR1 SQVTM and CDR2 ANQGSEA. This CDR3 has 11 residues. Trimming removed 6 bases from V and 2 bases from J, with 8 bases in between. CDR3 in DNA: TGCAGCGTAGGGGTAGCCTACGAGCAGTACTTC. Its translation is CSVGVAYEQYF.

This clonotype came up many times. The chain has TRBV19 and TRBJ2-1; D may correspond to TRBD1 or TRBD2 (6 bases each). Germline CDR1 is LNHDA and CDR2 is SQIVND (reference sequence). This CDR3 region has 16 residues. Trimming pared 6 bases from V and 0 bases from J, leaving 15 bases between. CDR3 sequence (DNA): TGTGCCAGTAGGAACCCTCGGGGGCCCTCCTACAATGAGCAGTTCTTC. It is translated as CASRNPRGPSYNEQFF.

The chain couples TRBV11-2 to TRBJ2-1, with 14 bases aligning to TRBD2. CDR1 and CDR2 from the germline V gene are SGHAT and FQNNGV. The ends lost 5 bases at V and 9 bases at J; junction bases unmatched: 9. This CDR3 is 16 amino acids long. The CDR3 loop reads CASSSRLAGGPGEQFF. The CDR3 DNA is TGTGCCAGCAGCAGTCGACTAGCGGGAGGGCCTGGTGAGCAGTTCTTC.

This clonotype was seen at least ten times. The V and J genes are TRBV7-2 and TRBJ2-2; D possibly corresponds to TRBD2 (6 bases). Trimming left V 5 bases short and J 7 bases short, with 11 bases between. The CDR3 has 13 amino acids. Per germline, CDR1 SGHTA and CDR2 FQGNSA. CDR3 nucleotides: TGTGCCAGCAGCCCGGGACTTTACGGGGAGCTGTTTTTT. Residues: CASSPGLYGELFF.

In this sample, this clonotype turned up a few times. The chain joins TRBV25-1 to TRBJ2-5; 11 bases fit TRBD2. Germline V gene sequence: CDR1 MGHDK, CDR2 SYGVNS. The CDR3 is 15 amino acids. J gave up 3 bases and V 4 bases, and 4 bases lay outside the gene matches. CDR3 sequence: CASSGLAGGEETQYF. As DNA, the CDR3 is TGTGCCAGCAGTGGGTTAGCGGGAGGGGAAGAGACCCAGTACTTC.